This TCR beta chain was obtained from a study of blood T cell repertoires in COVID-19. This CDR3 is 16 amino acids long. V was trimmed by 3 bases and J by 0 bases, leaving 12 bases between them. CDR1 SGHTA and CDR2 FQGNSA come from the germline V gene. Produced via immunoSEQ multiplex PCR; TCRdb's table is partial and in-frame only. The table has about 200,000 clones, over 70% seen once. The chain carries TRBV7-2 and TRBJ1-3; TRBD1 is a possible D gene (6 bases). Sequenced sample: peripheral blood. This sequence originates from an elderly woman with acute or convalescent COVID-19. Written as DNA, the CDR3 is TGTGCCAGCAGCTTCAGCACAGGGAGCTCTGGAAACACCATATATTTT. Translated: CASSFSTGSSGNTIYF.